This T cell receptor beta chain was identified during a study of beta chain features in type 1 diabetes. Study-level findings and limits: Patients showed naive, central memory and Treg TCRB repertoires that appeared more similar than those of healthy donors. For patients and controls alike, PCR might favor shorter templates to the same degree.

V shed 8 bases and J shed 3 bases, with 13 bases lying between them. Germline V gene sequence: CDR1 MNHNS, CDR2 SASEGT. The CDR3 spans 13 residues. Sampling consisted of one heparinised blood draw per donor, averaging roughly 110 mL. It was via CD45RO/CCR7/CD25/CD127/CD95/CD27 that CD4+ naive, central memory, regulatory and stem cell-like memory cells were sorted. The isolated RNA, all of it, was reverse transcribed, so expressed TCRB transcripts were what got sequenced. The repertoire was sequenced with immunoSEQ multiplex PCR; TCRdb's copy has only in-frame clones and lacks some. The sample shows around 140,000 clones, around a tenth of them seen only once. Only a few counts were recorded for this clone. The antigen is undetermined.

The rearrangement links TRBV6-1 to TRBJ2-5; D not resolved. Sample: central memory CD4+ T cells from blood. This clonotype was sampled from a woman in her forties in good health. CDR3 sequence: CASAGSIKETQYF. The DNA for the CDR3 is TGTGCCAGCGCAGGATCAATCAAAGAGACCCAGTACTTC.